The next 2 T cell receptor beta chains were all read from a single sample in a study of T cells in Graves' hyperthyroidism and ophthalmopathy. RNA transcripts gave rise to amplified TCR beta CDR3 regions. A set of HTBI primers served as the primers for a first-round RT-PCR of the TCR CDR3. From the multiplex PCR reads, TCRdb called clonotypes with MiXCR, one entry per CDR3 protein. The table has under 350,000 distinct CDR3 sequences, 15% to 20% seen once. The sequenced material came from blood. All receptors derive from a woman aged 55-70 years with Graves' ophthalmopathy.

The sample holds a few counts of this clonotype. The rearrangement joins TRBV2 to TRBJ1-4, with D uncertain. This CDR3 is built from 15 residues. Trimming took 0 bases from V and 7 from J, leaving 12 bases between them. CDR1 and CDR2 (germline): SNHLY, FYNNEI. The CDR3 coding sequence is TGTGCCAGCAGTGAAGCGGGGTCCCTGGGTGAAAAACTGTTTTTT. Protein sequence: CASSEAGSLGEKLFF. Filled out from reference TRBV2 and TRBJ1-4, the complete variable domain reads EPEVTQTPSHQVTQMGQEVILRCVPISNHLYFYWYRQILGQKVEFLVSFYNNEISEKSEIFDDQFSVERPDGSNFTLKIRSTKLEDSAMYFCASSEAGSLGEKLFFGSGTQLSVL.

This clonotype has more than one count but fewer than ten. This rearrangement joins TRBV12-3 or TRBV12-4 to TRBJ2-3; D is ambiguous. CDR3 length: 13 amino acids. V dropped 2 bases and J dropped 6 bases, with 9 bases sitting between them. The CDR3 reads CASSLPGTDTQYF. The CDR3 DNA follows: TGTGCCAGCAGTTTACCGGGTACGGATACGCAGTATTTT.